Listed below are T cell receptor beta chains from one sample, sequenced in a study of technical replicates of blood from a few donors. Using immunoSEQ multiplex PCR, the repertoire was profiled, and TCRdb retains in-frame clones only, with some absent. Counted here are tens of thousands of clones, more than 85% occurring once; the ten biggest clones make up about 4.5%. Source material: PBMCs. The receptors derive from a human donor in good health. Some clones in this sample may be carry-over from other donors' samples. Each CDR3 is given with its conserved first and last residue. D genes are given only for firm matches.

CASSAGSETQYF TRBJ2-5 TRBV5-1 NA
CASSSGDAYEQYF TRBJ2-7 TRBV9 NA
CASSLGENSEAFF TRBJ1-1 TRBV7-9 NA
CASSDSGGFFNNEQFF TRBJ2-1 TRBV6-4 NA
CASSEIGRDTEAFF TRBJ1-1 TRBV25-1 NA
CASSYVRMWPGELFF TRBJ2-2 TRBV6-6 NA
CASSLGTSGVNEQFF TRBJ2-1 TRBV11-3 TRBD2
CASSGGTGPYEQYF TRBJ2-7 TRBV6-1 TRBD1
CASSLGEAFTEAFF TRBJ1-1 TRBV5-1 NA
CASSLDAGGHYEQYF TRBJ2-7 TRBV7-3 TRBD2
CAISEGQASIYEQYF TRBJ2-7 TRBV10-3 TRBD1
CASSDRQGAYSNQPQHF TRBJ1-5 TRBV19 TRBD1
CASKKLRGSEPQHF TRBJ1-5 TRBV25-1 TRBD1
CASSLVRAGGGQPQHF TRBJ1-5 TRBV7-2 TRBD1
CASGQGESYNSPLHF TRBJ1-6 TRBV7-9 TRBD1
CASRRTGGDGYTF TRBJ1-2 TRBV6-4 TRBD1
CASSIPGNTEAFF TRBJ1-1 TRBV19 NA
CASGLAQISNQPQHF TRBJ1-5 TRBV12-5 NA
CASSLQGWLAGVDEQFF TRBJ2-1 TRBV14 TRBD2
CASSPLAGASYNEQFF TRBJ2-1 TRBV2 TRBD2
CASSVDERGAVIGTQYF TRBJ2-5 TRBV9 TRBD2
CAWSVTAVLTGELFF TRBJ2-2 TRBV30 NA
CASSKVDTSTGDTQYF TRBJ2-3 TRBV10-2 NA
CASSGTSGGADTQYF TRBJ2-3 TRBV6-1 TRBD2
CASSPRRGSSYNEQFF TRBJ2-1 TRBV7-9 NA
CASSPGHLSSYEQYF TRBJ2-7 TRBV18 NA
CASHTSIQYF TRBJ2-4 TRBV6-5 NA
CATRFASNQPQHF TRBJ1-5 TRBV6-5 NA
CASSQGRGAKNIQYF TRBJ2-4 TRBV4-1 NA
CASSLTGQGDTEAFF TRBJ1-1 TRBV9 TRBD1
CASSFVGLAGGPTKNIQYF TRBJ2-4 TRBV7-9 TRBD2
CASSLGLAGVGQYF TRBJ2-7 TRBV5-1 TRBD2
CASSDGGGRVSYEQYF TRBJ2-7 TRBV6-1 TRBD2
CSANRGETQYF TRBJ2-5 TRBV20-1 TRBD1
CASSSGGGRETQYF TRBJ2-5 TRBV6-5 NA
CATSRVTGADTQYF TRBJ2-3 TRBV15 NA
CASNKGTGASGNTIYF TRBJ1-3 TRBV7-9 TRBD1
CASESGRDNEQFF TRBJ2-1 TRBV7-2 NA
CASSIAGTGGGSPLHF TRBJ1-6 TRBV19 TRBD1
CASSSWALNTEAFF TRBJ1-1 TRBV7-2 NA
CASRVSPFRGQPQHF TRBJ1-5 TRBV2 NA
CASSQEDRGLGEQFF TRBJ2-1 TRBV4-3 TRBD1
CASSPGLSETQYF TRBJ2-5 TRBV18 NA
CASSKTGGRSTGELFF TRBJ2-2 TRBV27 TRBD2
CASSLTGTGDYGYTF TRBJ1-2 TRBV13 TRBD1
CASSPNSEQYF TRBJ2-7 TRBV18 NA
CASSSSGADTQYF TRBJ2-3 TRBV13 NA
CASSLLGGTEAFF TRBJ1-1 TRBV5-1 NA
CASSERRRGLSHEQYF TRBJ2-7 TRBV6-1 NA
CASSAGHHEQYF TRBJ2-7 TRBV11-3 NA
CASSQERAGRGTGELFF TRBJ2-2 TRBV4-3 NA
CASSQRIPGTYEQYF TRBJ2-7 TRBV4-1 NA
CASSQVGTGVGYTF TRBJ1-2 TRBV4-3 TRBD1